This T cell receptor beta chain is drawn from a study of naive and memory T cell subsets. Study-level results: Naive repertoires, especially CD8, held a few larger clonotypes, possibly memory cells re-expressing CD45RA.

V was trimmed by 5 bases and J by 9 bases, leaving 14 bases between them. This CDR3 has 13 amino acids. Germline CDR1 and CDR2: MNHEY and SVGEGT. Note on this clonotype: What it recognizes is unknown.

Two oligonucleotides, mixed equimolar, formed the beta constant-region primer covering TRBC1 and TRBC2. Nested alpha and beta constant-region primers with the SP2 primer drove four PCR rounds on ligated cDNA. In TCRdb, the UMI-ligation and nested PCR reads were re-called with MiXCR into one record per CDR3 protein. This sample carries approximately 150,000 distinct CDR3 sequences, under 25% of them seen once, and the ten largest clones take 0.5% to 0.75%. Sequencing was performed on naive CD8+ T cells from blood. This clonotype originated in a human donor in good health. The rearrangement joins TRBV6-2 or TRBV6-3 to TRBJ2-1; D is unresolved. The DNA of the CDR3 is TGTGCCAGCAGTAGGTCCCCGGGCGGTGAGCAGTTCTTC. Translated, it gives CASSRSPGGEQFF.